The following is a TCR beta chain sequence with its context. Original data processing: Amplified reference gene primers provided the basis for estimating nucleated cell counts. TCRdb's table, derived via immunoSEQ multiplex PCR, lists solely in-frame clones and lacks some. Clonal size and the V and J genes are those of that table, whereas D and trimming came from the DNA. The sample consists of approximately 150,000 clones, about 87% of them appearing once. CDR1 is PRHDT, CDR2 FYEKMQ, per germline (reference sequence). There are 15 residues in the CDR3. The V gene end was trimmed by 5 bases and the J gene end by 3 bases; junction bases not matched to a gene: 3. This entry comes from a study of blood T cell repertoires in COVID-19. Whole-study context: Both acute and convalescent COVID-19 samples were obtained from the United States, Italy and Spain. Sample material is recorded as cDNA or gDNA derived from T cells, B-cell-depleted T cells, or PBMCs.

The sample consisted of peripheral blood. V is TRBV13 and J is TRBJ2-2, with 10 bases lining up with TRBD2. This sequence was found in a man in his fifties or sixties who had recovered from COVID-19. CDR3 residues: CASSPSGGYTGELFF. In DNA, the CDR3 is TGTGCCAGCAGCCCTAGCGGGGGATACACCGGGGAGCTGTTTTTT.